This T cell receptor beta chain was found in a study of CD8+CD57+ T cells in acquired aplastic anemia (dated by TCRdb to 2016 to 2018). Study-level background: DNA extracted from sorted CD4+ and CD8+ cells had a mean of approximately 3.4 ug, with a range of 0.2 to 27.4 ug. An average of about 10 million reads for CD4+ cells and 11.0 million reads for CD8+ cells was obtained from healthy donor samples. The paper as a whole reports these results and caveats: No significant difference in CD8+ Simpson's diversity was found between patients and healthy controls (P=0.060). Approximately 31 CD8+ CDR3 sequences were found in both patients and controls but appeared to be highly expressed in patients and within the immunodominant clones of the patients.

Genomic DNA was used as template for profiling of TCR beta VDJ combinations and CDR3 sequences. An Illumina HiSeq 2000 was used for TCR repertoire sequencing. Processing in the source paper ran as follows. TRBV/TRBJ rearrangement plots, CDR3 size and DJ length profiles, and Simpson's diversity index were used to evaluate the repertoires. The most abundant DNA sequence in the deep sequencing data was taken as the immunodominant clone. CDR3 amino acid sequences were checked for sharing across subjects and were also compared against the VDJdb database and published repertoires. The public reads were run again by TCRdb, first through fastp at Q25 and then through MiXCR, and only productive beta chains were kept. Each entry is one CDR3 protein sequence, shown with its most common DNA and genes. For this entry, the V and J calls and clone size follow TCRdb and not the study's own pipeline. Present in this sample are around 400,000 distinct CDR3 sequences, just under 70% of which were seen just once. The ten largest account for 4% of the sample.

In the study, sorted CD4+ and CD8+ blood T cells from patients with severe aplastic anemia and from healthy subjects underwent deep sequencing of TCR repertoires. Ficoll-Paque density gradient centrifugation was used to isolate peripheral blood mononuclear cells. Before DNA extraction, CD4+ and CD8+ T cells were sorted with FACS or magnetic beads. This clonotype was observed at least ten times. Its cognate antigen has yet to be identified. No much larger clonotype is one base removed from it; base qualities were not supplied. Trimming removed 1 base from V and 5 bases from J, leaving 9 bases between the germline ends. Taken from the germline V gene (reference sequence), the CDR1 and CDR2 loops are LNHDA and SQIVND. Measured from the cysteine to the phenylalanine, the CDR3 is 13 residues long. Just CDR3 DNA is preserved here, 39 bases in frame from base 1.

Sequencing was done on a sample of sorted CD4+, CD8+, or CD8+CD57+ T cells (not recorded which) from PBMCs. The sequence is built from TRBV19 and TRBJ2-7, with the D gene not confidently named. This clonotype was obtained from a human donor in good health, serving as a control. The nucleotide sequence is TGTGCCAGTAGTATAGCTAGGAGAAACGAGCAGTACTTC. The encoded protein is CASSIARRNEQYF.